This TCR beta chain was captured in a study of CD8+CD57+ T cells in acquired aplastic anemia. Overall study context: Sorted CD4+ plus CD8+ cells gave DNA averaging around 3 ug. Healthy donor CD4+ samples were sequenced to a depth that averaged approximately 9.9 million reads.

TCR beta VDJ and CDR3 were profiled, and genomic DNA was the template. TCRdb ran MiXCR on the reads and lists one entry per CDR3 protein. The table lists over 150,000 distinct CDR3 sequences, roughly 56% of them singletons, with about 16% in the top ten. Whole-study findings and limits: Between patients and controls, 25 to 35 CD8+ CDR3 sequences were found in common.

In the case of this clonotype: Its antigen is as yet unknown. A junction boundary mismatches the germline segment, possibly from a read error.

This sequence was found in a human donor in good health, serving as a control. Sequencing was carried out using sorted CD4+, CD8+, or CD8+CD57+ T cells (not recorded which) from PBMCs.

The CDR3 nucleotides read TGTGTCAGCAGCGTAGGGGGGACAGGGGATGAGCAGTACTTC. This translates into CVSSVGGTGDEQYF. V gene TRBV9 combines with J gene TRBJ2-7; TRBD1 matches at 10 bases. Germline V gene lookup returns CDR1 SGDLS and CDR2 YYNGEE. This CDR3 region has 14 residues.